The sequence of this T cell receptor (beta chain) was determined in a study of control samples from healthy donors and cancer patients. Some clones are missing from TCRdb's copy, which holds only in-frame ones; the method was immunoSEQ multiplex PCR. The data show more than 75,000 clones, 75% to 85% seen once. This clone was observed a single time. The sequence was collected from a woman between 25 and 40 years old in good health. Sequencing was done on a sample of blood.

Here the CDR3 DNA reads TGTGCCAGCTCACGGGGGACAGCACTGGTCGGGGAGCTGTTTTTT. Translating it yields CASSRGTALVGELFF. The gene calls are TRBV18 and TRBJ2-2, with 7 bases lining up with TRBD1. Germline loops: CDR1 KGHSH, CDR2 LQKENI. Losses at the gene ends were 4 bases for V and 7 bases for J; bases not matched to a gene: 9. This CDR3 region has 15 residues.